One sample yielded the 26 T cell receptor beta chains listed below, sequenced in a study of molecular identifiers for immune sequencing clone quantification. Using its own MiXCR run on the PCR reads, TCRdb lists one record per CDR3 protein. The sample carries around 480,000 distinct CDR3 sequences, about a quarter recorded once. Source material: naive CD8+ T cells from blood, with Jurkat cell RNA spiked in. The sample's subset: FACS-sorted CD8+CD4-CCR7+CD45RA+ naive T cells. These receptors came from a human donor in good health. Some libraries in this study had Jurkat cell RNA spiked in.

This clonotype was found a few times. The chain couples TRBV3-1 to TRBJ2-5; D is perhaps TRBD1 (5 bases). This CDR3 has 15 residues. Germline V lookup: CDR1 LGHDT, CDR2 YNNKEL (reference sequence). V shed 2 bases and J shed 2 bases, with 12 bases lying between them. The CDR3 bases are TGTGCCAGCAGCCAATTACAGGAACTACAAGAGACCCAGTACTTC. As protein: CASSQLQELQETQYF.

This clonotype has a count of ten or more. CDR3 amino acids: CSVEGRTSGASTDTQYF. As DNA, the CDR3 is TGCAGCGTTGAAGGTCGGACTAGCGGAGCTAGCACAGATACGCAGTATTTT. V usage is TRBV29-1 and J usage is TRBJ2-3; the match to TRBD2 covers 10 bases. CDR3 length: 17 residues. Unmatched junction bases numbered 7, after V lost 1 base and J lost 0 bases. CDR1 and CDR2 from the germline V gene are SQVTM and ANQGSEA.

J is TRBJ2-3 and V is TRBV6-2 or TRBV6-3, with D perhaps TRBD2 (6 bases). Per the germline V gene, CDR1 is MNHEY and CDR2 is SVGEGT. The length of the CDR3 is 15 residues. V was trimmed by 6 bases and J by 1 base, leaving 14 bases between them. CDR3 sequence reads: CASSQTGGGTDTQYF. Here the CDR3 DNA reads TGTGCCAGCAGCCAAACTGGCGGGGGCACAGATACGCAGTATTTT.

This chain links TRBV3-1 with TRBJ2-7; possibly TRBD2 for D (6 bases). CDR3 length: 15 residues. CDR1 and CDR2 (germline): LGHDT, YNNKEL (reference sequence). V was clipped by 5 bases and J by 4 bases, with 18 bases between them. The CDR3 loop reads CASSIGRGSRYEQYF. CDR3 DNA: TGTGCCAGCAGCATCGGGCGGGGATCAAGGTACGAGCAGTACTTC.

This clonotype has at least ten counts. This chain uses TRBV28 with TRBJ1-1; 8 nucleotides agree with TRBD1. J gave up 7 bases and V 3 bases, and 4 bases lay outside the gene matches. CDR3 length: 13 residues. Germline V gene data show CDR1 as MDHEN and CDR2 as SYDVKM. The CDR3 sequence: CASSLRQGIEAFF. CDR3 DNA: TGTGCCAGCAGTTTGCGACAGGGGATTGAAGCTTTCTTT.

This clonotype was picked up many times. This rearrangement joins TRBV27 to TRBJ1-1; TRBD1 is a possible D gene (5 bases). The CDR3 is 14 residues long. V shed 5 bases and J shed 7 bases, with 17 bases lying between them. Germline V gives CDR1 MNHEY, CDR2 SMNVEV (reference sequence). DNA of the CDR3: TGTGCCAGCAGTACCTATTACCGGGACCGTGAAGCTTTCTTT. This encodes CASSTYYRDREAFF.

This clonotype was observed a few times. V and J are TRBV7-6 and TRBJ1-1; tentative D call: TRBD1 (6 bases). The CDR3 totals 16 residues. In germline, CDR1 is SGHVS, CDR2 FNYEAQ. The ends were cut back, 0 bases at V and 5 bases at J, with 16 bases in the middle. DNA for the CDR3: TGTGCCAGCAGCTTAGCAACATCGGGGGGCGCAACTGAAGCTTTCTTT. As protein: CASSLATSGGATEAFF.

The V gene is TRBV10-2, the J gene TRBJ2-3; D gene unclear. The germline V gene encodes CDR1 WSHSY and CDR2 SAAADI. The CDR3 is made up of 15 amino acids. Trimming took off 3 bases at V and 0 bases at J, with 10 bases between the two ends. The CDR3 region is CASSDILASTDTQYF. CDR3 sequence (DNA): TGCGCCAGCAGTGACATCTTGGCTAGCACAGATACGCAGTATTTT.

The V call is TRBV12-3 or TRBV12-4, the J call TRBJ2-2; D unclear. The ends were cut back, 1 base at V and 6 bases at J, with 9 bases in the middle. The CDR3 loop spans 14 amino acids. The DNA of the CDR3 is TGTGCCAGCAGTTTAGTTACGGTGGCCGGGGAGCTGTTTTTT. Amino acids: CASSLVTVAGELFF.

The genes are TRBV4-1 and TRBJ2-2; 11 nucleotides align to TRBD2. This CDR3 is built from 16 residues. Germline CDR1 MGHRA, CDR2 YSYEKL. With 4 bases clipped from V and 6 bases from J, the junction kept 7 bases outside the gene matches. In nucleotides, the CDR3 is TGCGCCAGCAGCCTTTTAGCGGGAGGGGGTGCCGGGGAGCTGTTTTTT. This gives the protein CASSLLAGGGAGELFF.

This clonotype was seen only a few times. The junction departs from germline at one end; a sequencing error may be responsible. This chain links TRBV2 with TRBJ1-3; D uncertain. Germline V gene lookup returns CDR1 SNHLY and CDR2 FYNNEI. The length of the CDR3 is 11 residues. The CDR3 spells CASSVTSVSCF. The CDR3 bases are TGTGCCAGCAGTGTAACGAGTGTTTCCTGTTTT.

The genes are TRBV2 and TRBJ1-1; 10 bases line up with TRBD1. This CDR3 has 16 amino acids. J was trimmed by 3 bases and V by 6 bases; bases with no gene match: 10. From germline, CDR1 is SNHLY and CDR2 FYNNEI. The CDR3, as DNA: TGTGCCAGCAGCCAGGGACAGGGGATTAAGTACACTGAAGCTTTCTTT. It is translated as CASSQGQGIKYTEAFF.

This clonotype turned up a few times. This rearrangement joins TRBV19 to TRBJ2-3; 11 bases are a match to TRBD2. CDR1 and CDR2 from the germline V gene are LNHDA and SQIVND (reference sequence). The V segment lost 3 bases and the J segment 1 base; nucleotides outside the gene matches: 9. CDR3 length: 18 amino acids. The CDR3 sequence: CASSIIGGGLAGTDTQYF. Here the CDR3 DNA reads TGTGCCAGTAGTATCATAGGCGGGGGACTAGCGGGCACAGATACGCAGTATTTT.

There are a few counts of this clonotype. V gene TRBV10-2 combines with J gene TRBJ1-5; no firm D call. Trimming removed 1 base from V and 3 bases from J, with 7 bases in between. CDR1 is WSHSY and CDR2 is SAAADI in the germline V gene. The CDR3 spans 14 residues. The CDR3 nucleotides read TGCGCCAGCAGTGAGTTATTTAACAATCAGCCCCAGCATTTT. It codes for CASSELFNNQPQHF.

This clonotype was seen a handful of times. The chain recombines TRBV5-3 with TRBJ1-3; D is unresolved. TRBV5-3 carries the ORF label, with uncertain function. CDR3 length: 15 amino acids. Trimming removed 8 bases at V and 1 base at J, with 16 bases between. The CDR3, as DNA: TGTGCCAGCAGCCCGGTGGCTGTTTCTGGAAACACCATATATTTT. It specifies CASSPVAVSGNTIYF.

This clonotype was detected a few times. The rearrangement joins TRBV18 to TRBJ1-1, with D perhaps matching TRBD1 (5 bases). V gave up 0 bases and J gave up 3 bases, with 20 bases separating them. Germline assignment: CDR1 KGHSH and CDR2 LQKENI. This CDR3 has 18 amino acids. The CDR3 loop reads CASSPPRGPGGMDTEAFF. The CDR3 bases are TGTGCCAGCTCACCACCGAGGGGACCCGGAGGGATGGACACTGAAGCTTTCTTT.

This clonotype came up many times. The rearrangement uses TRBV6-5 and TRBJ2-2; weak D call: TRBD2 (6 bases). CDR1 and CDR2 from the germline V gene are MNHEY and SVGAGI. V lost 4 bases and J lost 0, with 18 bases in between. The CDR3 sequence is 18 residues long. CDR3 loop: CASSSSRRAGTNTGELFF. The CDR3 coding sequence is TGTGCCAGCAGTTCCAGCCGTAGGGCGGGGACGAACACCGGGGAGCTGTTTTTT.

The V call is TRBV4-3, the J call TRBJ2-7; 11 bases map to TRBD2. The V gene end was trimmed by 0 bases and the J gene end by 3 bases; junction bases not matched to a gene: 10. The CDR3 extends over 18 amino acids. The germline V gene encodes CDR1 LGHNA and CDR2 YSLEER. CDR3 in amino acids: CASSQDRGGLAEGYEQYF. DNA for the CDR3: TGCGCCAGCAGCCAAGATAGGGGGGGACTAGCGGAAGGCTACGAGCAGTACTTC.

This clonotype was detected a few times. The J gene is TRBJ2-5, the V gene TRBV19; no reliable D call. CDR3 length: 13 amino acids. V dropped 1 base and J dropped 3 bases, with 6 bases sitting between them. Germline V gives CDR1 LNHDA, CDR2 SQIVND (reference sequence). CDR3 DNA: TGTGCCAGTAGTATAGTCGTAGAAGAGACCCAGTACTTC. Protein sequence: CASSIVVEETQYF.

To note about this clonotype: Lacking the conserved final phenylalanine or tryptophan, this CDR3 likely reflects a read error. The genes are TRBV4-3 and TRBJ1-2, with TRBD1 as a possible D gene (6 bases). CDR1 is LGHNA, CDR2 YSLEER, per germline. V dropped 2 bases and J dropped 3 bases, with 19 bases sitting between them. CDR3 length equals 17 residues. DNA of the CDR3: TGCGCCAGCAGCCAATCCGGATTCGGGGGCTGGGACTATGGCTACACCCTC. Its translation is CASSQSGFGGWDYGYTL.

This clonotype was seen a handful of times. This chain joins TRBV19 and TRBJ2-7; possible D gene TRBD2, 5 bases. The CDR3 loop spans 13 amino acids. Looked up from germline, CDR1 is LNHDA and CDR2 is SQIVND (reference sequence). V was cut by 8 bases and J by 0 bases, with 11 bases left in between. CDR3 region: CASGLGNSYEQYF. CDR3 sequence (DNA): TGTGCCAGTGGGCTCGGGAACTCCTACGAGCAGTACTTC.

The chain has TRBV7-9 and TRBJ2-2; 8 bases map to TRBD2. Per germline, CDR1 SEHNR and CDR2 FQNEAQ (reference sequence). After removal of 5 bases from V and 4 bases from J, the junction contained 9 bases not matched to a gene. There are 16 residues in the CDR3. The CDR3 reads CASSQASGGTTGELFF. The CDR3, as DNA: TGTGCCAGCAGCCAAGCGTCGGGAGGGACCACCGGGGAGCTGTTTTTT.

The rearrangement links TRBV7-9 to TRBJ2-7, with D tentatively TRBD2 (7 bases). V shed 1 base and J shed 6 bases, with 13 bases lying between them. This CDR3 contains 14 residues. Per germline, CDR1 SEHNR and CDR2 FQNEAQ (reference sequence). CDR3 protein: CASSLEAGAGEQYF. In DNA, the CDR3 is TGTGCCAGCAGCTTAGAGGCGGGGGCGGGCGAGCAGTACTTC.

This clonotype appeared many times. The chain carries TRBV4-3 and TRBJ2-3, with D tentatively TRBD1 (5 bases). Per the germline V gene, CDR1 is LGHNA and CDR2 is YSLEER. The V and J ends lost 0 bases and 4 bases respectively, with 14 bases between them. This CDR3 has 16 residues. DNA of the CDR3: TGCGCCAGCAGCCAAGATTCATCAGGGCTCTCAGATACGCAGTATTTT. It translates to CASSQDSSGLSDTQYF.

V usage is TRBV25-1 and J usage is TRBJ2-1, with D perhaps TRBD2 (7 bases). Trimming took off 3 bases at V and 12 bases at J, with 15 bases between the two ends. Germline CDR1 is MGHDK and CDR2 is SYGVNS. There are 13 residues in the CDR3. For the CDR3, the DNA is TGTGCCAGCAGTGAGGGGGGGGGCGGGACGCAGTTCTTC. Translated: CASSEGGGGTQFF.

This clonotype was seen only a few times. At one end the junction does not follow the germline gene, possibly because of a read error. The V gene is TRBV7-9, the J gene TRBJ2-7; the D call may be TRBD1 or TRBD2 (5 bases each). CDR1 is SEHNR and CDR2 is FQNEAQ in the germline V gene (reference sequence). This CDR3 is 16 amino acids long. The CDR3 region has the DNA TGTGCCGGCAGCTCATCGACCGGGACCGTAAACTACGAGCAGTACTTC. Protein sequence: CAGSSSTGTVNYEQYF.